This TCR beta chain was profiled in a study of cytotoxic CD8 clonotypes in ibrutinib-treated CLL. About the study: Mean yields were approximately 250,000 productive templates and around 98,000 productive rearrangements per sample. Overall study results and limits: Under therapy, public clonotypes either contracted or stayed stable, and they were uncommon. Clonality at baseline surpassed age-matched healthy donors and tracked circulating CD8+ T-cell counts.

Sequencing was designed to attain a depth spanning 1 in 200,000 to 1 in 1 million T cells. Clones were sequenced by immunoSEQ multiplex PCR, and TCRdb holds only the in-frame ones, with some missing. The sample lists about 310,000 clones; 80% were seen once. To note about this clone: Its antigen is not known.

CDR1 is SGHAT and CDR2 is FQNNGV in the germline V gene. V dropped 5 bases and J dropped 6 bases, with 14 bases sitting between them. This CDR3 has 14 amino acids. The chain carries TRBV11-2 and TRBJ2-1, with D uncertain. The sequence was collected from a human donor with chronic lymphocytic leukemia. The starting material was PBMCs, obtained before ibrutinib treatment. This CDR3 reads CASSPATISNEQFF. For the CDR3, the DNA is TGTGCCAGCAGCCCAGCCACTATCAGCAATGAGCAGTTCTTC.